The rows below give T cell receptor beta chains drawn from one sample of a study of blood T cell repertoires in COVID-19. Generated by immunoSEQ multiplex PCR, the TCRdb table keeps only in-frame clones and is missing some. The data contain under 200,000 clones, 86% of them seen just once; the ten biggest clones take up around 9.9%. The material sequenced was peripheral blood. These receptor sequences come from a woman aged 60-75 years with COVID-19, enrolled during active disease. Both conserved end residues are part of each CDR3. The D gene is left open where the match is weak. Clone size appears in some rows only: once, few, many, or a class for an expanded clone.

v_gene	d_gene	j_gene	abundance	CDR3nt	CDR3aa
TRBV27	TRBD2	TRBJ2-1	NA	TGTGCCAGCAGTAATGGCGGGAGGGGGTACAATGAGCAGTTCTTC	CASSNGGRGYNEQFF
TRBV30	TRBD1	TRBJ1-2	NA	TGTGCCTGGACCGGGACAGGGGGCGGCTATGGCTACACCTTC	CAWTGTGGGYGYTF
TRBV19	TRBD1	TRBJ1-5	NA	TGTGCCAGTAGTATTACACAGGGGGCCCCCCTCAATCAGCCCCAGCATTTT	CASSITQGAPLNQPQHF
TRBV3-1/TRBV3-2	NA	TRBJ2-7	few	TGTGCCAGCAGGAGGGCATCAAGCTACGAGCAGTACTTC	CASRRASSYEQYF
TRBV25-1	TRBD1	TRBJ1-2	NA	TGTGCCAGCCTACCTCCAGGGGGTCTCACACAAAAGGGCTACACCTTC	CASLPPGGLTQKGYTF
TRBV24-1	TRBD1	TRBJ1-2	NA	TGTGCCACCAGTGATCCCGGGACAGGGTCGAAAGGCTACACCTTC	CATSDPGTGSKGYTF
TRBV6-5	TRBD2	TRBJ2-1	NA	TGTGCCAGCAGTAGCGGGATGGGGAATGAGCAGTTCTTC	CASSSGMGNEQFF
TRBV12-3/TRBV12-4	TRBD1	TRBJ1-2	NA	TGTGCCAGCAGCCAAGACAGGGACTATGGCTACACCTTC	CASSQDRDYGYTF
TRBV11-2	NA	TRBJ1-3	NA	TGTGCCAGCAGCACCACAGGGGGAAACACCATATATTTT	CASSTTGGNTIYF
TRBV7-9	NA	TRBJ1-1	NA	TGTGCCAGCAGCTTATTCGACAAGAACACTGAAGCTTTCTTT	CASSLFDKNTEAFF
TRBV6-5	TRBD2	TRBJ2-3	NA	TGTGCCAGCAGTTCCATGGGGGGGTCGACAGATACGCAGTATTTT	CASSSMGGSTDTQYF
TRBV5-4	TRBD1	TRBJ2-7	NA	TGTGCCAGCAGCTACCGGGACAGCTTATCCTACGAGCAGTACTTC	CASSYRDSLSYEQYF
TRBV19	NA	TRBJ2-3	NA	TGTGCCAGTAGTAGCCTACAGGGGACTGGGACAGATACGCAGTATTTT	CASSSLQGTGTDTQYF
TRBV5-1	NA	TRBJ1-1	NA	TGCGCCAGCAACGTTGACGGGGGTGTGAACACTGAAGCTTTCTTT	CASNVDGGVNTEAFF
TRBV5-6	NA	TRBJ1-6	NA	TGTGCCAGCAGCCCAGGGCGGTACCGCGATTCACCCCTCCACTTT	CASSPGRYRDSPLHF
TRBV24-1	NA	TRBJ1-1	NA	TGTGCCACCCGGGGGGGGCCGGGTGAAGCTTTCTTT	CATRGGPGEAFF
TRBV6-4	TRBD2	TRBJ2-2	NA	TGTGCCAGCAGCCCCGGGACTAGCACAAAAACCGGGGAGCTGTTTTTT	CASSPGTSTKTGELFF
TRBV3-1/TRBV3-2	NA	TRBJ2-3	NA	TGTGCCAGCAGCCAAGTCACTAGTAGCACAGATACGCAGTATTTT	CASSQVTSSTDTQYF
TRBV18	TRBD2	TRBJ2-2	NA	TGTGCCAGCTCACGCACTAGCGTTAACACCGGGGAGCTGTTTTTT	CASSRTSVNTGELFF